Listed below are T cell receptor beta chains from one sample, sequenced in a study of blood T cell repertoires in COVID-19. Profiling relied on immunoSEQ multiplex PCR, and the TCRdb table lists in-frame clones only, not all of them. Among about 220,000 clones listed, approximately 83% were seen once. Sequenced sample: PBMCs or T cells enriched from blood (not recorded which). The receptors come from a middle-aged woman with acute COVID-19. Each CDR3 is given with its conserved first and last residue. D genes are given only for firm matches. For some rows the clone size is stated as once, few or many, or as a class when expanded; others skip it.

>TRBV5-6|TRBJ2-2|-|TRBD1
TGTGCCAGCAGCTTGGGGGGCGGACAGGGAAGCACCGGGGAGCTGTTTTTT
CASSLGGGQGSTGELFF
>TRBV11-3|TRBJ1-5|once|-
TGTGCCAGCAGCTTAGGCTGCCGACAGGTTTATAGCAATCAGCCCCAGCATTTT
CASSLGCRQVYSNQPQHF
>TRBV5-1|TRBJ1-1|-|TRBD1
TGCGCCAGCAGCTTGGGGACAGGTAGGACCACTGAAGCTTTCTTT
CASSLGTGRTTEAFF
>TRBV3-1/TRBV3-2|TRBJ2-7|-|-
TGTGCCAGCAGCCAAGTGTTCCCCAGGGGCTTCACCCCCTACGAGCAGTACTTC
CASSQVFPRGFTPYEQYF
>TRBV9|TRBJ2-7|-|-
TGTGCCAGCAGCGCCGGCGGGGCAGGCTCCTACGAGCAGTACTTC
CASSAGGAGSYEQYF
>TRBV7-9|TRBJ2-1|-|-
TGTGCCAGCAGCCGCCTGGGGCGGGGGCCCTACAATGAGCAGTTCTTC
CASSRLGRGPYNEQFF
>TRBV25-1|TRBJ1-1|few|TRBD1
TGTGCCAGCAGTCCCACAGGGGAAGGTTGGACTGAAGCTTTCTTT
CASSPTGEGWTEAFF
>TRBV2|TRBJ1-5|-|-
TGTGCCAGCAGTGATCGGGGGGTCGGGCAGCCCCAGCATTTT
CASSDRGVGQPQHF
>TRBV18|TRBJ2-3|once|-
TGTGCCAGCTCACCACCGAACAGGGCCACAGATACGCAGTATTTT
CASSPPNRATDTQYF
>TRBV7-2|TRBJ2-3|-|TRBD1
TGTGCCAGCAGCTCCGGGACAGGGGGCGCAGATACGCAGTATTTT
CASSSGTGGADTQYF
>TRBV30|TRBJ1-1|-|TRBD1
TGTGCCTGGAGTCAACGACAGGGGTTGAACACTGAAGCTTTCTTT
CAWSQRQGLNTEAFF
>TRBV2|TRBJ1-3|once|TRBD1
TGTGCCAGCAGCAGGGGGCTTGGAAACACCATATATTTT
CASSRGLGNTIYF
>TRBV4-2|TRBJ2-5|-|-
TGTGCCAGCAGCCCTCCCAAGGGGGAGACCCAGTACTTC
CASSPPKGETQYF
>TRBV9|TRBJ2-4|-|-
TGTGCCAGCAGCCCCCAGGGGGGAAACATTCAGTACTTC
CASSPQGGNIQYF
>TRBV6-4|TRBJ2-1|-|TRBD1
TGTGCCAGCAGTCCTTGTGGGGGACAGGGTATATGTGAGCAGTTCTTC
CASSPCGGQGICEQFF
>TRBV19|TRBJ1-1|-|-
TGTGCCAGTAAGGTCCCGGGGATGAACACTGAAGCTTTCTTT
CASKVPGMNTEAFF
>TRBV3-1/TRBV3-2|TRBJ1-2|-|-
TGTGCCAGCAGCCAAGGCGAAGCGGGGGGCTATTATGGCTACACCTTC
CASSQGEAGGYYGYTF
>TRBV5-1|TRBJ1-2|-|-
TGCGCCAGCAGCCCTGGTGGGGGCACGGGCTATGGCTACACCTTC
CASSPGGGTGYGYTF
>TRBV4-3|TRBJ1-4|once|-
TGCGCCAGCAGCCAAGGGGCAGGGCAGGCGGAAAAACTGTTTTTT
CASSQGAGQAEKLFF
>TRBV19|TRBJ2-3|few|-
TGTGCCAGTACCCTAGGGGACACAACCACAGATACGCAGTATTTT
CASTLGDTTTDTQYF
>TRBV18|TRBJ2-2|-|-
TGTGCCAGCTCCCCGGCCCAGGGGCCCACCGGGGAGCTGTTTTTT
CASSPAQGPTGELFF
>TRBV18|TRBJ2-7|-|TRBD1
TGTGCCAGCTCACCCACAGGGGTAAACTACGAGCAGTACTTC
CASSPTGVNYEQYF
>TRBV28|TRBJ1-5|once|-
TGTGCCAGCAGTTTAGTCCAGGGCGGCAATCAGCCCCAGCATTTT
CASSLVQGGNQPQHF
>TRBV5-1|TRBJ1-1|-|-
TGCGCCAGCAGCTCGGACAGCGTCCAGTCGAACACTGAAGCTTTCTTT
CASSSDSVQSNTEAFF
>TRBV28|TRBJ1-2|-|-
TGTGCCAGCAGTTTCTCTGGAGGGCAGACCCCGGCGCAGGATGGCTACACCTTC
CASSFSGGQTPAQDGYTF
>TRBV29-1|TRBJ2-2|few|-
TGCAGCGTTGAGCCGGCGAACACCGGGGAGCTGTTTTTT
CSVEPANTGELFF
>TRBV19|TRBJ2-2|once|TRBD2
TGTGCCACCATGGGACTAGCAAACACCGGGGAGCTGTTTTTT
CATMGLANTGELFF
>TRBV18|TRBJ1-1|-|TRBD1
TGTGCCAGCTCACCAGGACAGGACACTGAAGCTTTCTTT
CASSPGQDTEAFF
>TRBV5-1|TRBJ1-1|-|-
TGCGCCAGCAGCCCATCGGGACAGAACACTGAAGCTTTCTTT
CASSPSGQNTEAFF
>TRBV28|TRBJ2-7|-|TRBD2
TGTGCCAGCAGACTAGCGGGCGACTACGAGCAGTACTTC
CASRLAGDYEQYF
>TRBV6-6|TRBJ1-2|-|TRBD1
TGTGCCAGCAAACGAGGGGGCGATATCTATGGCTACACCTTC
CASKRGGDIYGYTF
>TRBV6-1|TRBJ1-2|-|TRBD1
TGTGCCAGCAGTGAAATGACAGGGAGTGGCTACACCTTC
CASSEMTGSGYTF
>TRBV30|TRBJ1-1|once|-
TGTGCCTGGAGTCTAAAGGGGGTCACTGAAGCTTTCTTT
CAWSLKGVTEAFF
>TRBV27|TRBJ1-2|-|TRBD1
TGTGCCAGCAGTTTATCGCGTCCAGGGGGAGATGGCTACACCTTC
CASSLSRPGGDGYTF
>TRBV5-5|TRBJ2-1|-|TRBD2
TGTGCCAGCAGCTCGACTAGCGCGATCTACAATGAGCAGTTCTTC
CASSSTSAIYNEQFF
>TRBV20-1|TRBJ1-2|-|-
TGCAGTGCTAGTTCATTTTCCTATGGCTACACCTTC
CSASSFSYGYTF
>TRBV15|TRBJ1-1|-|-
TGTGCCACCAGCGGAGAGTTCAGGCTTGACACTGAAGCTTTCTTT
CATSGEFRLDTEAFF
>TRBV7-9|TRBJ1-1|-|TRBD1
TGTGCCAGCAGCCCTCGACAGGGGGTAGGAAACACTGAAGCTTTCTTT
CASSPRQGVGNTEAFF
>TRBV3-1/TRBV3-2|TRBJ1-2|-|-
TGTGCCAGCAGTCTAAGTGAGGGCTATGGCTACACCTTC
CASSLSEGYGYTF
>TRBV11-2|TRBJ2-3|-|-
TGTGCCAGTGATCCCTCGCGGGCCTGGACAGATACGCAGTATTTT
CASDPSRAWTDTQYF
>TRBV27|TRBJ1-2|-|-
TGTGCCAGCGCGACAGAAGGTGGCTACACCTTC
CASATEGGYTF
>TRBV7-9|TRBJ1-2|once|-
TGTGCCAGCAGCCGGTCCCCGGTCAAAGAGGACTATGGCTACACCTTC
CASSRSPVKEDYGYTF
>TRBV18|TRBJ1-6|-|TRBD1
TGTGCCAGCTCACGAGGGACAGGGGGTGATTCACCCCTCCACTTT
CASSRGTGGDSPLHF
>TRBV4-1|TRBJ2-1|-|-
TGCGCCAGCAGCCTGGGACTTCTTGGCGATGAGCAGTTCTTC
CASSLGLLGDEQFF
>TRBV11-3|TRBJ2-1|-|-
TGTGCCGTACGGACAGCAGTATCTTGCAATGAGCAGTTCTTC
CAVRTAVSCNEQFF
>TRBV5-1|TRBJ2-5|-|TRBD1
TGCGCCAGCAGCCCGGGGACAGCCCAAGAGACCCAGTACTTC
CASSPGTAQETQYF
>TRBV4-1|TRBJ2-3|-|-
TGCGCCAGCAGCCAAGAGCGGCGGGAATGGAATACGCAGTATTTT
CASSQERREWNTQYF
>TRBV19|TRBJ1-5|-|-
TGTGCCAGTAGTTTCAGGTACAGAAGCAATCAGCCCCAGCATTTT
CASSFRYRSNQPQHF
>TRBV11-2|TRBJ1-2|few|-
TGTGCCAGCAGCAGGGGGGGGGAAGCATATGGCTACACCTTC
CASSRGGEAYGYTF
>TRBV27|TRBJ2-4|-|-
TGTGCCAGCAGTTTAGTCAGATCCAAAAACATTCAGTACTTC
CASSLVRSKNIQYF
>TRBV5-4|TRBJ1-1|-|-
TGTGCCAGCAGCTTGCCCGGGGTGAACACTGAAGCTTTCTTT
CASSLPGVNTEAFF
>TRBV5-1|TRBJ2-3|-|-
TGCGCCAGCAGCATCCCCTTAAGCACAGATACGCAGTATTTT
CASSIPLSTDTQYF
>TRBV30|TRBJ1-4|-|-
TGTGCCTGGAGTGTTTCCCGGAATGAAAAACTGTTTTTT
CAWSVSRNEKLFF
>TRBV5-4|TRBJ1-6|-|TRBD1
TGTGCCAGCAGCCAATGGTACGGGACAGGGTGGTCACCCCTCCACTTT
CASSQWYGTGWSPLHF
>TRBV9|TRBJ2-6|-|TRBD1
TGTGCCAGCAGCATAAATTCCGGGACAGGGGGCGGAGGGGCCAACGTCCTGACTTTC
CASSINSGTGGGGANVLTF